This record covers a single T cell receptor (beta chain). Its target is unknown. The entry originates in a study of T cells expressing NK-cell markers. The authors made TCR beta cDNA libraries by 5'RACE template switching. This switching added a universal primer site and UMIs. TCRdb reanalyzed the 5' RACE reads, giving one entry per CDR3 protein sequence and no DNA. The sample totals 300,000 to 450,000 distinct CDR3 sequences. The CDR3 covers 14 residues. Germline V gene sequence: CDR1 SGHTA, CDR2 FQGNSA. Whole-study findings and limits: Similarly, these clonotypes led the CD3+CD56-NKG2C+ fraction as well in a few donors.

The receptor was isolated from a man between 18 and 69 years old in good health. Sample: blood T cells: a sorted CD56 or NKG2C T cell subset, CD4+ or CD8+ T cells, or bulk PBMC T cells (not recorded which). The rearrangement links TRBV7-2 to TRBJ1-1. This CDR3 reads CASRAGRVNTEAFF. Based on the CDR3 plus reference TRBV7-2 and TRBJ1-1, the full variable domain is GAGVSQSPSNKVTEKGKDVELRCDPISGHTALYWYRQSLGQGLEFLIYFQGNSAPDKSGLPSDRFSAERTGGSVSTLTIQRTQQEDSAVYLCASRAGRVNTEAFFGQGTRLTVV.